This TCR beta chain emerged from a study of T-cell memory formation after mild COVID-19 listed by TCRdb under 2021. Regarding the research as a whole: TCR sequence clusters from the two donors were found to be largely donor specific. In two donors, T-cell clones that expanded and contracted after mild COVID-19 were tracked by sequencing TCRalpha and TCRbeta repertoires over time. Two young, previously healthy adult volunteers made up the cohort, one male and one female. Findings and caveats that apply to the study as a whole: Contracting CD4+ clones appeared mostly in the CM and EM memory subsets, whereas CD8+ clones were enriched in EMRA. Whether the second-wave clones peaking on day 37 were SARS-CoV-2 specific was not confirmed. Some responding clones were detected in pre-infection memory, which suggested that pre-existing cross-reactive memory T cells had joined the SARS-CoV-2 response. Only two mild cases were covered in the study, and larger cohorts including severe cases with pre-infection samples were considered necessary. Balanced CD4/CD8 phenotypes were observed for clones contracting from day 15 to 85, whereas a bias towards CD4+ was observed for a second wave of clones expanding from day 15 to 37.

The table lists this clonotype with a few counts. Its antigen is currently not known. Nothing much larger sits one base from this clone, and base qualities are not available. Ficoll-Paque density gradient centrifugation was the method used to isolate PBMCs. Spanning cysteine to phenylalanine, the CDR3 consists of 16 amino acids. The kept DNA is CDR3 alone, 48 bases in frame from the first base. V was cut back by 10 bases and J by 5 bases, leaving a gap of 24 bases between them. CDR1 and CDR2 are read off the germline V gene as MDHEN and SYDVKM. These reads were obtained on an Illumina NovaSeq 6000. Using 5'RACE with constant-segment primers, TCRalpha and TCRbeta cDNA libraries were constructed, with sample barcodes and unique molecular identifiers added in the process. Trizol reagent was used to extract RNA from every sample. The libraries were amplified in two PCR steps, and the second step added a second sample barcode and Illumina TruSeq adapters. The libraries were sequenced on an Illumina NovaSeq using 2 x 150 bp paired-end reads. The authors processed their data as follows. Demultiplexing of reads and collapsing into UMI-guided consensus sequences were performed with migec v1.2.7. With mixcr v2.1.11, UMI consensuses were aligned to TRA and TRB V and J templates and assembled into clonotypes. Expanded or contracted clonotypes were those called significant by both edgeR and NoisET, with noise models trained on biological replicates. edgeR calls used a false discovery rate-adjusted p below 0.01 and a log2 fold-change threshold of 1. PCA with hierarchical clustering of max-normalized trajectories of the 1000 most abundant clonotypes was used as exploratory dynamics analysis. Separately sequenced CD4+ and CD8+ repertoires were used to assign a CD4 or CD8 phenotype to each responding clone. Clones were called with MiXCR by TCRdb after fastp trimmed the public reads at Q25, and only in-frame beta chains were retained. Records with the same CDR3 protein are collapsed into one entry carrying the most frequent genes and DNA. The V and J calls follow TCRdb's processing rather than the paper's. The sample contains roughly 350,000 distinct CDR3 sequences, under 25% of them found a single time. Around 13% of the sample lies in the top ten.

Source material: PBMCs or a T cell subset sorted from them (not recorded which). The chain employs TRBV28 and TRBJ1-5, with TRBD1 tentatively as D gene (5 bases match). The origin of this receptor is an adult woman who had mild COVID-19 (a few samples of this study predate the infection). The sample titles of this study are shuffled in the database, so cell type and time point are left out; the donor was told from shared clones. The CDR3 reads as follows: CATFPAGHGLDQPQHF. The sequenced DNA: TGTGCCACCTTCCCAGCCGGACACGGTCTCGATCAGCCCCAGCATTTT.